This T cell receptor (beta chain) was identified in a study of neurological immune-mediated disorders. General study results and limits: Multiple sclerosis patients had less TCR clonal expansion than even healthy controls, unlike HTLV-1-associated myelopathy. Clinical and MRI features did not associate with the cluster found in multiple sclerosis patients.

The cDNA was synthesized by 5'RACE incorporating 10-nucleotide random UMIs. TCRdb called the 5' RACE reads again in MiXCR, with one record for every CDR3 protein. The sample carries under 80,000 distinct CDR3 sequences, 5.2% recorded once. This clonotype was recorded at least ten times. The antigen remains unidentified. This CDR3 region has 16 residues. The trim removed 2 bases at V and 5 bases at J, leaving 10 bases unmatched. Per germline, CDR1 SGHRS and CDR2 YFSETQ. The material sequenced was PBMCs. The chain uses TRBV5-1 and TRBJ2-5; 9 bases line up with TRBD2. The receptor was isolated from a woman in her twenties or thirties with multiple sclerosis. CDR3 loop: CASSLFAGGPRETQYF. The CDR3 DNA sequence: TGCGCCAGCAGCTTATTTGCGGGGGGGCCTCGGGAGACCCAGTACTTC.